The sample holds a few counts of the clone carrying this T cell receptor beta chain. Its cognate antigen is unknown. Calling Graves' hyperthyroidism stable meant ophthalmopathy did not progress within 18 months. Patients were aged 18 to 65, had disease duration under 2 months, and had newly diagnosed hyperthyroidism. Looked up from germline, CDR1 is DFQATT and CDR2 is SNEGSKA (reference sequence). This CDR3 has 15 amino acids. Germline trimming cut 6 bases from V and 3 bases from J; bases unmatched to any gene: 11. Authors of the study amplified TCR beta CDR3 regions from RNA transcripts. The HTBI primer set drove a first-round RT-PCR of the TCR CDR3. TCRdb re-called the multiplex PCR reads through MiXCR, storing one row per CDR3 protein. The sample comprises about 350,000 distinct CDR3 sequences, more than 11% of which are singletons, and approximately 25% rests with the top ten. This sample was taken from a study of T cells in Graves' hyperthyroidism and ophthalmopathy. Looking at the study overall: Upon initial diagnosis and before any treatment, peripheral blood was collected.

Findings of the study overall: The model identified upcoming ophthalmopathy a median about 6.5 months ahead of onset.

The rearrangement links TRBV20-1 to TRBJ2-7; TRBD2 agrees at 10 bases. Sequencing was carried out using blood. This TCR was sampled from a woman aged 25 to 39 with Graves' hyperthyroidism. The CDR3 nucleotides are TGCAGTGCGGTTAGCGGGAGGACAGGAGTCTACGAGCAGTACTTC. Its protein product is CSAVSGRTGVYEQYF.